Shown below are 28 T cell receptor beta chains from a single sample sequenced in a study of CD8 T cells in Susac syndrome. The RNA input was about 0.5 to 1 ug, and it was reverse transcribed with random hexamers. A single record per CDR3 protein comes from TCRdb applying MiXCR to the immunoSEQ multiplex PCR reads. The sample includes 150,000 to 250,000 distinct CDR3 sequences, 90% to 95% of them seen just once. Sequenced: CD4+ T cells from PBMCs. The receptors stem from a human donor with multiple sclerosis.

The gene calls are TRBV30 and TRBJ2-3; D is ambiguous. CDR3 size: 10 residues. V shed 2 bases and J shed 11 bases, with 8 bases lying between them. The V gene's germline CDR1 is GTSNPN and CDR2 SVGIG (reference sequence). CDR3 loop: CAWSRMVQYF. In DNA, the CDR3 is TGTGCCTGGAGTAGAATGGTGCAGTATTTT.

V and J are TRBV6-1 and TRBJ2-1, with 12 bases that match TRBD2. CDR1 is MNHNS and CDR2 is SASEGT in the germline V gene. The CDR3 is made up of 15 amino acids. V shed 7 bases, J shed 8 bases, and the junction held 9 bases outside the gene matches. The DNA for the CDR3 is TGTGCCAGCAAGGCTAGCGGGGGGGGAAGGGATGAGCAGTTCTTC. Its protein product is CASKASGGGRDEQFF.

The V call is TRBV5-1, the J call TRBJ2-7, with D perhaps matching TRBD1 (6 bases). CDR1 and CDR2 (germline): SGHRS, YFSETQ. V was shortened by 2 bases and J by 5 bases, with 14 bases between the two germline ends. There are 14 residues in the CDR3. CDR3 DNA sequence: TGCGCCAGCAGCTTCGATACAGGGTGGGACGAGCAGTACTTC. This gives the protein CASSFDTGWDEQYF.

This clonotype has more than one count but fewer than ten. The chain couples TRBV3-1 to TRBJ2-7; the D gene is possibly TRBD2 (5 bases). Trimming took off 4 bases at V and 5 bases at J, with 12 bases between the two ends. The CDR3 is made up of 13 amino acids. CDR1 is LGHDT and CDR2 is YNNKEL in the germline V gene (reference sequence). The chain's CDR3 is CASSRARRDEQYF. CDR3 DNA: TGTGCCAGCAGCCGGGCCCGGCGGGACGAGCAGTACTTC.

The chain recombines TRBV30 with TRBJ1-5; 8 nucleotides line up with TRBD1. Trimming at V came to 3 bases and at J to 5 bases, leaving 6 bases not matched to a gene. The CDR3 loop spans 14 amino acids. Per germline, CDR1 GTSNPN and CDR2 SVGIG (reference sequence). This chain's CDR3 is CAWSSDRGHQPQHF. The CDR3 coding sequence is TGTGCCTGGAGCTCCGACAGGGGTCATCAGCCCCAGCATTTT.

The V and J genes are TRBV5-1 and TRBJ2-7, with a weak D call TRBD2 (5 bases). The CDR3 totals 14 residues. The germline V and J ends were trimmed by 4 bases and 6 bases, with 17 bases remaining between them. Germline CDR1 SGHRS, CDR2 YFSETQ. The CDR3 bases are TGCGCCAGCAGCCCGGAGCCCTCGGGGAGCGAGCAGTACTTC. Protein sequence: CASSPEPSGSEQYF.

This sequence joins TRBV20-1 and TRBJ2-1, with D uncertain. Trimming stripped 3 bases from V and 2 bases from J, with 5 bases between. The CDR3 totals 12 residues. Germline assignment: CDR1 DFQATT and CDR2 SNEGSKA (reference sequence). The CDR3 loop reads CSASSPYNEQFF. In DNA form, the CDR3 reads TGCAGTGCTAGTTCCCCCTACAATGAGCAGTTCTTC.

The chain combines TRBV24-1 with TRBJ1-2; TRBD1 might be the D (5 bases). V dropped 1 base and J dropped 5 bases, with 7 bases sitting between them. Germline CDR1 KGHDR, CDR2 SFDVKD. The CDR3 consists of 13 residues. CDR3 loop: CATSDFEGYGYTF. The CDR3, as DNA: TGTGCCACCAGTGATTTTGAGGGGTATGGCTACACCTTC.

The J gene is TRBJ2-7, the V gene TRBV12-3 or TRBV12-4; the D gene is possibly TRBD2 (5 bases). CDR3 length: 16 amino acids. V was pared by 6 bases and J by 3 bases, with 21 bases between. This CDR3 reads CASSKSRRLTYYEQYF. The DNA of the CDR3 is TGTGCCAGCAGCAAAAGTCGGCGACTAACATACTACGAGCAGTACTTC.

This chain joins TRBV20-1 and TRBJ1-5, with D tentatively TRBD1 (6 bases). Trimming cost V 0 bases and J 7 bases, with 13 bases left between them. Germline V CDR1 and CDR2: DFQATT, SNEGSKA (reference sequence). The CDR3 contains 14 residues. CDR3 DNA: TGCAGTGCTAGAGAGCCCAGGGGCGGGCAGCCCCAGCATTTT. It translates to CSAREPRGGQPQHF.

This clonotype appeared once. This chain uses TRBV4-1 with TRBJ1-1; 9 bases line up with TRBD1. The germline gives CDR1 MGHRA, CDR2 YSYEKL. V shed 4 bases and J 1 base; nucleotides not matched to a gene: 4. This CDR3 is 15 amino acids long. CDR3 DNA sequence: TGCGCCAGCAGCCGATCGGGACAGGGGAACACTGAAGCTTTCTTT. Its protein product is CASSRSGQGNTEAFF.

The gene calls are TRBV2 and TRBJ2-1; no reliable D call. V gave up 4 bases and J gave up 7 bases, with 8 bases separating them. The CDR3 length is 12 residues. Looked up from germline, CDR1 is SNHLY and CDR2 is FYNNEI. The CDR3 spells CASSGWENEQFF. CDR3 bases: TGTGCCAGCAGTGGCTGGGAAAATGAGCAGTTCTTC. The whole variable domain, remainder taken from reference TRBV2 and TRBJ2-1, is EPEVTQTPSHQVTQMGQEVILRCVPISNHLYFYWYRQILGQKVEFLVSFYNNEISEKSEIFDDQFSVERPDGSNFTLKIRSTKLEDSAMYFCASSGWENEQFFGPGTRLTVL.

This clonotype was counted only a few times. The V call is TRBV18, the J call TRBJ2-7, with no clear D. The CDR3 length is 11 residues. Germline V gene data show CDR1 as KGHSH and CDR2 as LQKENI. V was pared by 4 bases and J by 4 bases, with 5 bases between. The CDR3 region has the DNA TGTGCCAGCTCACTTGAGTACGAGCAGTACTTC. Its protein product is CASSLEYEQYF.

The chain has TRBV5-1 and TRBJ2-7; D perhaps matches TRBD1 (5 bases). V was cut by 2 bases and J by 2 bases, with 11 bases left in between. The CDR3 extends over 14 amino acids. Germline assignment: CDR1 SGHRS and CDR2 YFSETQ. The CDR3 loop is CASSLATATYEQYF. As DNA, the CDR3 is TGCGCCAGCAGCTTAGCGACAGCCACCTACGAGCAGTACTTC.

The CDR3 bases are TGTGCCAGCAGTTATGACAGGGAGAATCAGCCCCAGCATTTT. This encodes CASSYDRENQPQHF. The chain couples TRBV12-3 or TRBV12-4 to TRBJ1-5, with TRBD1 identical over 7 bases. V gave up 4 bases and J gave up 4 bases; unmatched junction bases: 4. The CDR3 is made up of 14 amino acids.

The rearrangement joins TRBV6-6 to TRBJ1-1, with a possible D match to TRBD1 (6 bases). Trimming left V 6 bases short and J 1 base short, with 12 bases between. The length of the CDR3 is 14 residues. Germline CDR1 MNHNY, CDR2 SVGAGI (reference sequence). The CDR3 region is CASSTLTGNTEAFF. The CDR3 nucleotides read TGTGCCAGCAGCACCTTGACAGGGAACACTGAAGCTTTCTTT.

This clonotype showed up just once. V and J are TRBV9 and TRBJ2-1; D is possibly TRBD1 (6 bases). Trimming shortened V by 0 bases and J by 6 bases, and 13 bases separated the two germline ends. The CDR3 covers 15 residues. CDR1 is SGDLS and CDR2 is YYNGEE in the germline V gene. This CDR3 is CASSVVWGPSNEQFF. The DNA of the CDR3 is TGTGCCAGCAGCGTAGTTTGGGGGCCGAGCAATGAGCAGTTCTTC. Drawing the rest from reference TRBV9 and TRBJ2-1, the complete variable domain is DSGVTQTPKHLITATGQRVTLRCSPRSGDLSVYWYQQSLDQGLQFLIQYYNGEERAKGNILERFSAQQFPDLHSELNLSSLELGDSALYFCASSVVWGPSNEQFFGPGTRLTVL.

V is TRBV7-9 and J is TRBJ2-7; perhaps D is TRBD1 or TRBD2 (6 bases each). Germline loops: CDR1 SEHNR, CDR2 FQNEAQ (reference sequence). The CDR3 contains 15 residues. V lost 3 bases, J lost 6 bases, and 18 bases lay in between. For the CDR3, the DNA is TGTGCCAGCAGCTTGTATGATCCGGGGGCGTCCGAGCAGTACTTC. Translating it yields CASSLYDPGASEQYF.

The chain joins TRBV21-1 to TRBJ2-5. TRBV21-1 is a recognized pseudogene. This CDR3 has 10 residues. This CDR3 reads CASSRSGVYF. The CDR3 nucleotides read TGTGCCAGCAGCAGGTCCGGTGTGTACTTC.

The chain carries TRBV6-5 and TRBJ2-6, with unresolved D. The CDR3 has 15 residues. CDR1 is MNHEY, CDR2 SVGAGI, per germline. V lost 0 bases to trimming and J lost 0 bases, with 3 bases between them. CDR3 amino acids: CASSYSSSGANVLTF. DNA for the CDR3: TGTGCCAGCAGTTACTCGAGCTCTGGGGCCAACGTCCTGACTTTC.

The V call is TRBV7-2, the J call TRBJ2-5; D not certain. Germline CDR1 and CDR2: SGHTA and FQGNSA. CDR3 size: 14 residues. Trimming removed 4 bases from V and 4 bases from J, with 13 bases in between. The CDR3, as DNA: TGTGCCAGCAGCTCCGAAGGCGGCGGAGAGACCCAGTACTTC. Translation: CASSSEGGGETQYF.

The rearrangement links TRBV9 to TRBJ2-5, with TRBD1 as a possible D gene (5 bases). Germline lookup yields CDR1 SGDLS and CDR2 YYNGEE. There are 14 residues in the CDR3. Trimming left V 4 bases short and J 5 bases short, with 15 bases between. CDR3 amino acids: CASSPGPKGETQYF. CDR3 DNA sequence: TGTGCCAGCAGCCCCGGACCTAAGGGGGAGACCCAGTACTTC. The whole variable domain, filled in from reference TRBV9 and TRBJ2-5, reads DSGVTQTPKHLITATGQRVTLRCSPRSGDLSVYWYQQSLDQGLQFLIQYYNGEERAKGNILERFSAQQFPDLHSELNLSSLELGDSALYFCASSPGPKGETQYFGPGTRLLVL.

The chain employs TRBV20-1 and TRBJ1-4; 8 bases are a match to TRBD1. Trimming removed 6 bases from V and 7 bases from J; junction bases left unmatched: 7. This CDR3 is built from 13 residues. The germline V gene encodes CDR1 DFQATT and CDR2 SNEGSKA (reference sequence). The CDR3: CSAHRGESEKLFF. CDR3 bases: TGCAGTGCACACAGGGGGGAGAGTGAAAAACTGTTTTTT.

The gene calls are TRBV29-1 and TRBJ2-1; no clear D. Germline loops: CDR1 SQVTM, CDR2 ANQGSEA. V was shortened by 2 bases and J by 4 bases, with 6 bases between the two germline ends. This CDR3 has 12 amino acids. CDR3 nucleotides: TGCAGCGTTGAAAGGATTTACAATGAGCAGTTCTTC. Its protein is CSVERIYNEQFF.

The J gene is TRBJ2-1, the V gene TRBV27; the D is unclear. This CDR3 is 14 amino acids long. In germline, CDR1 is MNHEY, CDR2 SMNVEV (reference sequence). V gave up 8 bases and J gave up 0 bases, with 11 bases separating them. CDR3 residues: CASWAGRSYNEQFF. The CDR3 DNA reads TGTGCCAGCTGGGCAGGTCGCTCCTACAATGAGCAGTTCTTC.

The rearrangement joins TRBV20-1 to TRBJ2-1; 9 bases match TRBD2. CDR3 size: 16 residues. Germline V CDR1 and CDR2: DFQATT, SNEGSKA (reference sequence). The ends lost 3 bases at V and 4 bases at J; junction bases unmatched: 10. CDR3 nucleotide sequence: TGCAGTGCTAGTACCCCCCGCGGGAGGGTATACAATGAGCAGTTCTTC. Protein: CSASTPRGRVYNEQFF.

The CDR3 region is CASRHREGDTEAFF. Written as DNA, the CDR3 is TGTGCCAGCCGACACAGGGAGGGGGACACTGAAGCTTTCTTT. This sequence joins TRBV3-1 and TRBJ1-1; TRBD1 might be the D (6 bases). CDR1 is LGHDT and CDR2 is YNNKEL in the germline V gene (reference sequence). CDR3 length: 14 residues. Trimming cost V 8 bases and J 3 bases, with 16 bases left between them.

The chain carries TRBV7-2 and TRBJ2-1; D tentatively reads TRBD1 or TRBD2 (7 bases each). V shed 5 bases and J shed 7 bases, with 24 bases lying between them. This CDR3 region has 17 residues. CDR1 SGHTA and CDR2 FQGNSA come from the germline V gene. The CDR3 bases are TGTGCCAGCAGCCTTACACAGGGGAGGGATAGGCGGAATGAGCAGTTCTTC. Protein: CASSLTQGRDRRNEQFF.